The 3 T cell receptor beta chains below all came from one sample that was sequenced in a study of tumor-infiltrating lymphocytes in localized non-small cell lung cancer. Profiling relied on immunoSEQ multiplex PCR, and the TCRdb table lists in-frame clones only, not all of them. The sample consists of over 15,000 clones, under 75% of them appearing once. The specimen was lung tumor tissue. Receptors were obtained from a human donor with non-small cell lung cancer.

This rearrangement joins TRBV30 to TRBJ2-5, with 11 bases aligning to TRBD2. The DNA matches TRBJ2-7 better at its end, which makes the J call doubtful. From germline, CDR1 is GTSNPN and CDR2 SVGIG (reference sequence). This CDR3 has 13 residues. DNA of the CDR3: TGTGCCTGGACCGGGACTAGCGGCTACGAGCAGTACTTC. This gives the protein CAWTGTSGYEQYF.

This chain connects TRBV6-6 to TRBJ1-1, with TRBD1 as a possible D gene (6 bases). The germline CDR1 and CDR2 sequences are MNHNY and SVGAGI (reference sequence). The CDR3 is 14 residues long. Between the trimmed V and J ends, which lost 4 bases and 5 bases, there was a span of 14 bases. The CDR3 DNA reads TGTGCCAGCAGTTTCATCGCAGGGGATACTGAAGCTTTCTTT. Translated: CASSFIAGDTEAFF.

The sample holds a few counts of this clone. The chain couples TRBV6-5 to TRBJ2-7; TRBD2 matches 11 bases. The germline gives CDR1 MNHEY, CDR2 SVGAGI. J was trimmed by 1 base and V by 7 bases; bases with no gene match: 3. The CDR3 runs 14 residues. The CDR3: CASKLAGGSYEQYF. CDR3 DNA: TGTGCCAGCAAATTAGCGGGAGGGTCCTACGAGCAGTACTTC.